These 27 T cell receptor beta chains came from one sample sequenced in a study of blood T cell repertoires in COVID-19. Libraries were prepared by immunoSEQ multiplex PCR; TCRdb keeps only in-frame clonotypes and omits some of them. The sample holds 150,000 to 200,000 clones, around 83% seen once. Material for sequencing was peripheral blood. These receptors were collected from a human donor in a cohort sampled during active COVID-19.

The chain has TRBV6-5 and TRBJ1-2, with D perhaps matching TRBD1 (6 bases). The CDR3 spans 15 residues. V lost 2 bases and J 8 bases, leaving 18 bases between the germline ends. Looked up from germline, CDR1 is MNHEY and CDR2 is SVGAGI. CDR3 region: CASSYAGSGVKGYTF. The CDR3 DNA reads TGTGCCAGCAGTTACGCCGGGTCAGGGGTAAAAGGCTACACCTTC.

The rearrangement links TRBV4-1 to TRBJ2-5; D is uncertain. Germline V gene sequence: CDR1 MGHRA, CDR2 YSYEKL. The ends were cut back, 4 bases at V and 2 bases at J, with 8 bases in the middle. The CDR3 has 13 amino acids. The CDR3 DNA is TGCGCCAGCAGCCGGCTTCCTCAAGAGACCCAGTACTTC. The encoded protein is CASSRLPQETQYF.

This chain connects TRBV6-2 or TRBV6-3 to TRBJ2-4; weak D call: TRBD1 (6 bases). V lost 6 bases, J lost 2 bases, and 17 bases lay in between. This CDR3 contains 16 residues. CDR1 and CDR2 (germline): MNHEY, SVGEGT. As DNA, the CDR3 is TGTGCCAGCAGCCCCACAGGGAAGTGGCCCAAAAACATTCAGTACTTC. Translating gives CASSPTGKWPKNIQYF.

The rearrangement uses TRBV7-9 and TRBJ2-7; 8 bases map to TRBD1. Per germline, CDR1 SEHNR and CDR2 FQNEAQ (reference sequence). The CDR3 is 15 residues long. Trimming at V came to 2 bases and at J to 2 bases, leaving 5 bases not matched to a gene. The CDR3 DNA is TGTGCCAGCAGCTTACCCGGGACAGGTGCCTACGAGCAGTACTTC. It yields the protein CASSLPGTGAYEQYF.

V and J are TRBV28 and TRBJ1-2; D is perhaps TRBD1 (6 bases). V dropped 5 bases and J dropped 4 bases, with 17 bases sitting between them. Germline CDR1 MDHEN, CDR2 SYDVKM. There are 15 residues in the CDR3. CDR3 loop: CASSAPQGGGYGYTF. The DNA of the CDR3 is TGTGCCAGCAGTGCGCCGCAAGGGGGGGGCTATGGCTACACCTTC.

The genes are TRBV29-1 and TRBJ2-5; TRBD1 agrees at 8 bases. The CDR3 loop spans 14 amino acids. V shed 3 bases, J shed 6 bases, and the junction held 9 bases outside the gene matches. The germline V gene encodes CDR1 SQVTM and CDR2 ANQGSEA. For the CDR3, the DNA is TGCAGCGTTGAGGCAGGGGGCCGTTCGAAGACCCAGTACTTC. Protein sequence: CSVEAGGRSKTQYF. Drawing the rest from reference TRBV29-1 and TRBJ2-5, the complete variable domain is SAVISQKPSRDICQRGTSLTIQCQVDSQVTMMFWYRQQPGQSLTLIATANQGSEATYESGFVIDKFPISRPNLTFSTLTVSNMSPEDSSIYLCSVEAGGRSKTQYFGPGTRLLVL.

This clone was seen just once. The chain carries TRBV7-2 and TRBJ2-2; maybe TRBD2 (6 bases). V lost 5 bases and J lost 1, with 14 bases in between. This CDR3 is 16 amino acids long. The germline CDR1 and CDR2 sequences are SGHTA and FQGNSA. CDR3 in DNA: TGTGCCAGCAGCCCTCAGCGGGTTGGGAACACCGGGGAGCTGTTTTTT. This gives the protein CASSPQRVGNTGELFF.

A single count supports this clone. The chain joins TRBV7-2 to TRBJ2-7, with D perhaps matching TRBD1 (5 bases). The CDR3 loop spans 14 amino acids. Germline CDR1 reads SGHTA; CDR2 reads FQGNSA. Trimming removed 0 bases at V and 4 bases at J, with 10 bases between. The DNA of the CDR3 is TGTGCCAGCAGCTTAGCGGTCAGGGATTACGAGCAGTACTTC. Its translation: CASSLAVRDYEQYF.

This chain uses TRBV5-1 with TRBJ1-3; the match to TRBD1 covers 7 bases. V lost 0 bases to trimming and J lost 9 bases; unmatched junction nucleotides: 9. The CDR3 covers 15 residues. Looked up from germline, CDR1 is SGHRS and CDR2 is YFSETQ. The CDR3 nucleotides read TGCGCCAGCAGCTTGGATGGACAGGCGTCTAGCACCATATATTTT. Translated: CASSLDGQASSTIYF.

In its sample, this clone was seen once. This chain joins TRBV11-2 and TRBJ2-7; D is undetermined. Trimming pared 5 bases from V and 4 bases from J, leaving 24 bases between. This CDR3 spans 17 amino acids. CDR1 and CDR2 from the germline V gene are SGHAT and FQNNGV. CDR3 sequence: CASSPPSLVYGEYEQYF. The CDR3 nucleotides are TGTGCCAGCAGCCCCCCTTCTTTAGTATACGGTGAGTACGAGCAGTACTTC.

The table lists this clone with a count of one. The chain joins TRBV25-1 to TRBJ1-5, with D perhaps TRBD1 (5 bases). The CDR3 runs to 13 residues. The germline CDR1 and CDR2 sequences are MGHDK and SYGVNS. Trimming removed 2 bases from V and 6 bases from J, with 8 bases in between. The CDR3 sequence is CASSEPGGQPQHF. The CDR3 bases are TGTGCCAGCAGTGAACCCGGGGGTCAGCCCCAGCATTTT.

This rearrangement joins TRBV14 to TRBJ1-3; 7 bases line up with TRBD1. The trim removed 4 bases at V and 0 bases at J, leaving 0 bases unmatched. CDR1 is SGHDN and CDR2 is FVKESK in the germline V gene. This CDR3 has 14 amino acids. Here the CDR3 DNA reads TGTGCCAGCAGCCGGGACAGCTCTGGAAACACCATATATTTT. It is translated as CASSRDSSGNTIYF.

The chain recombines TRBV9 with TRBJ2-7; 10 nucleotides align to TRBD1. CDR3 length: 15 residues. V was pared by 3 bases and J by 0 bases, with 3 bases of the junction left unmatched. Germline-derived CDR1 and CDR2 are SGDLS and YYNGEE. The CDR3 protein is CASSEGTGVSYEQYF. CDR3 DNA: TGTGCCAGCAGCGAAGGGACAGGGGTCTCCTACGAGCAGTACTTC.

The chain combines TRBV4-1 with TRBJ1-1, with 8 positions matching TRBD1. Germline trimming cut 3 bases from V and 6 bases from J; bases unmatched to any gene: 3. CDR3 size: 13 residues. The germline gives CDR1 MGHRA, CDR2 YSYEKL. CDR3 loop: CASSHLQGAEAFF. The CDR3 DNA sequence: TGCGCCAGCAGCCACTTACAGGGGGCTGAAGCTTTCTTT.

The chain combines TRBV10-3 with TRBJ1-1; the D gene is possibly TRBD1 (6 bases). Per the germline V gene, CDR1 is ENHRY and CDR2 is SYGVKD. This CDR3 is 15 amino acids long. V lost 6 bases to trimming and J lost 1 base, with 15 bases between them. CDR3 protein: CAIRNTGIRNTEAFF. CDR3 nucleotides: TGTGCCATCAGAAATACAGGGATTCGGAACACTGAAGCTTTCTTT.

The rearrangement uses TRBV18 and TRBJ1-1; D is undetermined. In germline, CDR1 is KGHSH, CDR2 LQKENI. The CDR3 length is 16 residues. V gave up 2 bases and J gave up 4 bases, with 17 bases separating them. CDR3 protein: CASSPASRGAVTEAFF. CDR3 in DNA: TGTGCCAGCTCACCAGCGTCCCGGGGAGCTGTCACTGAAGCTTTCTTT.

This clone was counted once. V gene TRBV9 combines with J gene TRBJ2-7; 9 bases match TRBD2. J was trimmed by 2 bases and V by 5 bases; bases with no gene match: 5. The CDR3 is 14 amino acids. Germline V CDR1 and CDR2: SGDLS, YYNGEE. DNA of the CDR3: TGTGCCAGCAGTGCCGCTAGCGGGGCCTACGAGCAGTACTTC. This encodes CASSAASGAYEQYF. Complete variable domain (other parts from reference TRBV9 and TRBJ2-7): DSGVTQTPKHLITATGQRVTLRCSPRSGDLSVYWYQQSLDQGLQFLIQYYNGEERAKGNILERFSAQQFPDLHSELNLSSLELGDSALYFCASSAASGAYEQYFGPGTRLTVT.

The rearrangement joins TRBV27 to TRBJ1-2; weak D call: TRBD1 (5 bases). Germline assignment: CDR1 MNHEY and CDR2 SMNVEV (reference sequence). The CDR3 length is 15 residues. V lost 4 bases to trimming and J lost 1 base, with 13 bases between them. CDR3 protein: CASSWTGTLNYGYTF. The CDR3 DNA is TGTGCCAGCAGTTGGACCGGGACTCTTAACTATGGCTACACCTTC.

The chain links TRBV29-1 to TRBJ2-3, with D maybe TRBD1 (6 bases). V was trimmed by 7 bases and J by 5 bases, leaving 16 bases between them. Germline CDR1 SQVTM, CDR2 ANQGSEA. The length of the CDR3 is 13 residues. The CDR3 region has the DNA TGCAGCGCCACGACAGGCCCTCGAGATACGCAGTATTTT. This translates into CSATTGPRDTQYF.

This chain connects TRBV6-5 to TRBJ2-7; D perhaps matches TRBD1 (5 bases). This CDR3 region has 15 residues. V shed 6 bases and J shed 7 bases, with 22 bases lying between them. The germline V gene has CDR1 MNHEY and CDR2 SVGAGI. CDR3 nucleotide sequence: TGTGCCAGCAGCCCAAGCCGGAATGGGGCGAGGGAGCAGTACTTC. This codes for CASSPSRNGAREQYF.

The chain recombines TRBV29-1 with TRBJ2-2; 8 bases align to TRBD2. The CDR3 length is 14 residues. The V gene's germline CDR1 is SQVTM and CDR2 ANQGSEA. With 2 bases clipped from V and 6 bases from J, the junction kept 5 bases outside the gene matches. CDR3: CSVERTSWPGELFF. The CDR3 bases are TGCAGCGTTGAACGGACTAGCTGGCCCGGGGAGCTGTTTTTT.

The chain uses TRBV7-9 and TRBJ2-7; 7 bases match TRBD1. V lost 5 bases to trimming and J lost 4 bases; unmatched junction nucleotides: 11. This CDR3 spans 15 amino acids. CDR1 SEHNR and CDR2 FQNEAQ come from the germline V gene (reference sequence). CDR3 bases: TGTGCCAGCAGCCTCCGGACAGGAGGCGGATACGAGCAGTACTTC. It codes for CASSLRTGGGYEQYF.

This chain connects TRBV5-6 to TRBJ2-5, with 7 positions matching TRBD1. With 3 bases clipped from V and 2 bases from J, the junction kept 1 base outside the gene matches. CDR3 size: 13 residues. Germline-derived CDR1 and CDR2 are SGHDT and YYEEEE. CDR3 DNA sequence: TGTGCCAGCAGCTACAGGGGTCAAGAGACCCAGTACTTC. It specifies CASSYRGQETQYF.

The CDR3 nucleotides read TGCGCCAGCAGCCAAGTGGTACGGCCGGGGGATGGCTACACCTTC. Translating gives CASSQVVRPGDGYTF. This chain links TRBV4-1 with TRBJ1-2, with a possible D match to TRBD1 (5 bases). The CDR3 covers 15 residues. V lost 1 base to trimming and J lost 6 bases, with 15 bases between them. From germline, CDR1 is MGHRA and CDR2 YSYEKL.

On this clone itself: The same CDR3 is also encoded by other DNA sequences in this sample. In DNA, the CDR3 is TGTGCCAGCAGTCTGGCGGGCTCTGGGGCCAACGTCCTGACTTTC. This gives the protein CASSLAGSGANVLTF. The gene calls are TRBV28 and TRBJ2-6, with D perhaps TRBD2 (5 bases). With 5 bases removed from V and 0 bases from J, the gap between germline ends came to 8 bases. Germline CDR1 MDHEN, CDR2 SYDVKM. CDR3 length: 15 amino acids.

This chain uses TRBV28 with TRBJ2-7, with 9 nucleotides matching TRBD1. Germline lookup yields CDR1 MDHEN and CDR2 SYDVKM. This CDR3 has 14 residues. J lost 6 bases, V lost 6 bases, and 9 bases had no gene match. CDR3 residues: CASRAGTGPLEQYF. In DNA form, the CDR3 reads TGTGCCAGCAGGGCCGGGACAGGGCCCCTCGAGCAGTACTTC.

This clone was seen only once. The chain is built from TRBV7-2 and TRBJ1-2, with D possibly being TRBD1 (5 bases). The ends were cut back, 4 bases at V and 0 bases at J, with 12 bases in the middle. The germline gives CDR1 SGHTA, CDR2 FQGNSA. The CDR3 length is 15 residues. The CDR3: CASSSGNFANYGYTF. DNA of the CDR3: TGTGCCAGCAGCTCAGGGAATTTTGCTAACTATGGCTACACCTTC.